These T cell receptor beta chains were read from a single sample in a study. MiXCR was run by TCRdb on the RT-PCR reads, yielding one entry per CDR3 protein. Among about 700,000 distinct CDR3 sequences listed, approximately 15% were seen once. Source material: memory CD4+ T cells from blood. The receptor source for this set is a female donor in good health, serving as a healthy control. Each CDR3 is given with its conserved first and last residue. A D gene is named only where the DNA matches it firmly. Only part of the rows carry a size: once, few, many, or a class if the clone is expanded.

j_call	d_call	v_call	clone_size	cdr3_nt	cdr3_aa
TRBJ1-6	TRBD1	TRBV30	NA	TGTGCCTCTGCGTTACAGGGGGCCGCATCACCCCTCCACTTT	CASALQGAASPLHF
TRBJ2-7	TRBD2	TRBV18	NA	TGTGCCAGCTCCGCCGGACTAGAGTTTGAGCAGTACTTC	CASSAGLEFEQYF
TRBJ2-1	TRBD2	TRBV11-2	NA	TGTGCCAGCACCGGACTAGCCGGGGGGGTAGGAAACAATGAGCAGTTCTTC	CASTGLAGGVGNNEQFF
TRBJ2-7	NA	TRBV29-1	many	TGCAGCGTGCGCACAGGGAGATCCTACGAGCAGTACTTC	CSVRTGRSYEQYF
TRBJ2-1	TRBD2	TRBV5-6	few	TGTGCCAGCAGCTTGATCCTAGCGGGCCCCAGCTCCTACAATGAGCAGTTCTTC	CASSLILAGPSSYNEQFF
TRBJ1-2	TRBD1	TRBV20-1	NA	TGCAGTGCTACCCGGACAGGGGATGGCTACACCTTC	CSATRTGDGYTF
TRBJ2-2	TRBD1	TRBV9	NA	TGTGCCAGCAGCCCTTTGACAGGGTTGCGCACCGGGGAGCTGTTTTTT	CASSPLTGLRTGELFF
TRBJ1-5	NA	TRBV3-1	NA	TGTGCCAGCAGCCAAGCAGGGGCCTACAATCAGCCCCAGCATTTT	CASSQAGAYNQPQHF
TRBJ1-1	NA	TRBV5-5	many	TGTGCCAGCAGCTTGTCCGGGCAGACCACTGAAGCTTTCTTT	CASSLSGQTTEAFF
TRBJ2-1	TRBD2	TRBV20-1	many	TGCAGTGCCGGGACTAGCGCCCGAAATGAGCAGTTCTTC	CSAGTSARNEQFF
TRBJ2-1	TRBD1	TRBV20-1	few	TGCAGTGCTATCCGCCGGGACAGGGGGTCAAATGAGCAGTTCTTC	CSAIRRDRGSNEQFF
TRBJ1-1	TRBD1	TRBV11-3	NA	TGTGCCAGCAGCTTAGAGGGACAGTCTGAAGCTTTCTTT	CASSLEGQSEAFF
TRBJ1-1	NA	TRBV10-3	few	TGTGCCATCAGTGAAATCGGACAGTACAGTGAAGCTTTCTTT	CAISEIGQYSEAFF
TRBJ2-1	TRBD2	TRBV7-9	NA	TGTGCCAGCAGCCCTCCGGGACTAGCGGGAAATGAGCAGTTCTTC	CASSPPGLAGNEQFF
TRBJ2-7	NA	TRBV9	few	TGTGCCAGCAGCACGTACGCAGGAAGCCTAACCTACGAGCAGTACTTC	CASSTYAGSLTYEQYF
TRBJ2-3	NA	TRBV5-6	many	TGTGCCAGCAGCAGAGGACAGACAGATACGCAGTATTTT	CASSRGQTDTQYF